This TCR beta chain was identified in a study of shared clonotypes between healthy human individuals. CD8 cells classed as naive were CD45RO-negative and positively selected for CCR7, excluding terminally differentiated effector memory CD45RA+ cells. The CDR3 runs to 19 residues. Looked up from germline, CDR1 is MDHEN and CDR2 is SYDVKM. V was shortened by 6 bases and J by 0 bases, with 23 bases between the two germline ends. The table came from immunoSEQ multiplex PCR; TCRdb's copy has only in-frame clones and leaves some out. This table has hundreds of thousands of clones, nearly 95% appearing once. Comment on this clone: Its antigen is as yet unknown.

Study-level results: Limitation of the genetic and exposure-history diversity represented came from the few donors.

Source material: naive CD8+ T cells sorted from blood. The V call is TRBV28, the J call TRBJ2-2; possibly TRBD1 for D (5 bases). This sequence originates from a young man in good health. CDR3 in DNA: TGTGCCAGCAGCTCCCCTCGACAGTCTATAAACCCGAACACCGGGGAGCTGTTTTTT. Translated, it gives CASSSPRQSINPNTGELFF.